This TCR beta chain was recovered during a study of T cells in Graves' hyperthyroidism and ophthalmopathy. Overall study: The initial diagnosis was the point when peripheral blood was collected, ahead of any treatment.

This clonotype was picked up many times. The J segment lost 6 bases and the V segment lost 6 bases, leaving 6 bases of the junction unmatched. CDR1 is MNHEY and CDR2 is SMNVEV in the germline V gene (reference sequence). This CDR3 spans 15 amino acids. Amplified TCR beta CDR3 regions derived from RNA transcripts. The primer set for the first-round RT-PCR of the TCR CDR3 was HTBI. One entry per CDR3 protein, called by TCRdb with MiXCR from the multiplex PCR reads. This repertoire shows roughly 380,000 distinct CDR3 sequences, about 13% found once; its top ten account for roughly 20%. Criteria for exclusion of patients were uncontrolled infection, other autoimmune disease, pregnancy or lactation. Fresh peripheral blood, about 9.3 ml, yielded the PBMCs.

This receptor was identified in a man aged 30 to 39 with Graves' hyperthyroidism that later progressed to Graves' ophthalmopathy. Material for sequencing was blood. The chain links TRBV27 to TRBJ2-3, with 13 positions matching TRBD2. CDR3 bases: TGTGCCAGCAGACTAGCGGGGGGGCCGAGGGATACGCAGTATTTT. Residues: CASRLAGGPRDTQYF.